The present T cell receptor beta chain was sequenced within a study of graft-versus-host responses after intestinal transplantation. Across the whole study: Uniformly, recipients were administered anti-thymocyte globulin induction with subsequent tacrolimus and steroids for about 3 years.

V lost 10 bases, J lost 4 bases, and 13 bases lay in between. The germline V gene encodes CDR1 SGHTA and CDR2 FQGNSA. The CDR3 has 13 amino acids. The data were produced by immunoSEQ multiplex PCR, yet TCRdb's version contains in-frame clones alone and is incomplete. The sample has some 96,000 clones, about 90% seen once. With regard to this clone: The antigen is not known.

Study-wide results and caveats: Present in recipient marrow, GvH clones included some that appeared first in ileum or blood. Peak GvH clone levels in circulation were associated with early post-transplant HvG declines. Elevated graft-versus-host to host-versus-graft clonal ratios in allografts were recorded for patients with graft-donor T cell macrochimerism.

This specimen consisted of unstimulated CD4+ T cells sorted from spleen or lymph node cells, obtained before transplant. This TCR derives from a human donor who was the organ donor for an intestinal transplant. The chain is built from TRBV7-2 and TRBJ1-4, with D uncertain. CDR3 sequence (DNA): TGTGCCACCCGATCGGGCGGTAATGAAAAACTGTTTTTT. As protein: CATRSGGNEKLFF.